These 28 T cell receptor beta chains were all obtained from the same sample, sequenced in a study of PD-1 blockade in classical Hodgkin lymphoma. No patient escaped relapse after autologous stem cell transplantation, and brentuximab vedotin exposure varied. Sequenced by immunoSEQ multiplex PCR; TCRdb stores in-frame clones only, minus some. The table shows 13,000 or so clones, with around 92% occurring only once. Specimen: peripheral blood mononuclear cells (PBMCs), collected at baseline. These receptors were taken from a human donor with classical Hodgkin lymphoma.

The chain uses TRBV6-1 and TRBJ1-5, with unresolved D. This CDR3 has 13 residues. Per germline, CDR1 MNHNS and CDR2 SASEGT. Trimming removed 8 bases at V and 2 bases at J, with 10 bases between. The CDR3 is CASGLSGNQPQHF. CDR3 DNA: TGTGCCAGCGGTTTATCCGGCAATCAGCCCCAGCATTTT.

The chain joins TRBV10-1 to TRBJ1-1, with TRBD1 matching 9 bases. In germline, CDR1 is WNHNN, CDR2 SYGVQD (reference sequence). This CDR3 has 14 residues. Unmatched junction bases numbered 4, after V lost 3 bases and J lost 5 bases. The CDR3 is CASSEYDRGTEAFF. CDR3 sequence (DNA): TGCGCCAGCAGTGAATACGACAGGGGGACTGAAGCTTTCTTT.

This CDR3 reads CASSSTSGPWDEQFF. Here the CDR3 DNA reads TGTGCCAGCAGCTCTACTAGCGGACCTTGGGATGAGCAGTTCTTC. The rearrangement joins TRBV7-2 to TRBJ2-1; the match to TRBD2 covers 8 bases. Trimming removed 4 bases from V and 8 bases from J; junction bases left unmatched: 10. CDR3 length: 15 amino acids. Germline V lookup: CDR1 SGHTA, CDR2 FQGNSA.

V and J are TRBV6-5 and TRBJ2-3, with D possibly TRBD2 on 5 matching bases. The CDR3 covers 14 residues. Germline assignment: CDR1 MNHEY and CDR2 SVGAGI. Trimming took 2 bases from V and 0 from J, leaving 6 bases between them. The CDR3: CASSYAGSTDTQYF. The DNA for the CDR3 is TGTGCCAGCAGTTACGCGGGTAGCACAGATACGCAGTATTTT.

The chain uses TRBV11-3 and TRBJ2-3; maybe TRBD2 (6 bases). This CDR3 is 15 amino acids long. Trimming removed 1 base from V and 2 bases from J, with 10 bases in between. From germline, CDR1 is SGHNT and CDR2 YENEEA. This chain's CDR3 is CASSLGRATTDTQYF. As DNA, the CDR3 is TGTGCCAGCAGCTTAGGGAGGGCCACCACAGATACGCAGTATTTT.

J is TRBJ1-2 and V is TRBV28, with no clear D. Trimming cost V 4 bases and J 2 bases, with 11 bases left between them. Per the germline V gene, CDR1 is MDHEN and CDR2 is SYDVKM. This CDR3 is built from 14 residues. CDR3: CASSWGGMNYGYTF. The CDR3 coding sequence is TGTGCCAGCAGTTGGGGAGGGATGAACTATGGCTACACCTTC.

The CDR3 region is CATSRETGTGYEKLFF. The CDR3 nucleotides are TGTGCCACCAGCAGGGAAACCGGGACAGGGTATGAAAAACTGTTTTTT. The rearrangement uses TRBV15 and TRBJ1-4; 9 positions match TRBD1. V gave up 3 bases and J gave up 6 bases; unmatched junction bases: 8. This CDR3 is 16 amino acids long. Germline CDR1 reads LNHNV; CDR2 reads YYDKDF (reference sequence).

CDR3 amino acids: CASSPSGTGTEKLFF. Written as DNA, the CDR3 is TGCGCCAGCAGCCCCTCCGGGACAGGGACCGAAAAACTGTTTTTT. This chain links TRBV5-1 with TRBJ1-4; 9 bases are shared with TRBD1. Germline V gene sequence: CDR1 SGHRS, CDR2 YFSETQ. Trimming removed 4 bases from V and 8 bases from J; junction bases left unmatched: 9. CDR3 length equals 15 residues.

The chain employs TRBV7-8 and TRBJ1-3, with D unclear. The CDR3 runs 15 residues. V lost 1 base and J lost 4, with 11 bases in between. The germline gives CDR1 SGHVS, CDR2 FQNEAQ. CDR3 in DNA: TGTGCCAGCAGCTTAGTAGGCCAGCCGGGAAACACCATATATTTT. Its translation is CASSLVGQPGNTIYF.

The chain combines TRBV6-1 with TRBJ2-1, with 11 bases identical to TRBD2. CDR3 length: 14 residues. The germline CDR1 and CDR2 sequences are MNHNS and SASEGT. The trim removed 6 bases at V and 8 bases at J, leaving 6 bases unmatched. CDR3 amino acids: CASSLAGGADEQFF. In DNA form, the CDR3 reads TGTGCCAGCAGCCTAGCGGGGGGCGCAGATGAGCAGTTCTTC.

The V and J genes are TRBV10-1 and TRBJ2-5; a possible D gene is TRBD2 (5 bases). Germline V gene data show CDR1 as WNHNN and CDR2 as SYGVQD (reference sequence). Trimming removed 2 bases from V and 4 bases from J, with 17 bases in between. CDR3 length: 16 amino acids. CDR3 in amino acids: CASSEEGGLGGETQYF. The CDR3 coding sequence is TGCGCCAGCAGTGAGGAGGGTGGATTAGGCGGAGAGACCCAGTACTTC.

The rearrangement joins TRBV13 to TRBJ2-1, with 7 bases lining up with TRBD2. This CDR3 spans 22 amino acids. The V and J ends lost 5 bases and 12 bases, in that order; junction bases with no gene match: 37. The germline CDR1 and CDR2 sequences are PRHDT and FYEKMQ (reference sequence). The CDR3 DNA reads TGTGCCAGCAGCCACCTTAGCCTATTCACCGGGACCACGACCGAGACGGGGAGGGGGCAGTTCTTC. Its translation: CASSHLSLFTGTTTETGRGQFF.

The chain's CDR3 is CASSLQGLSEKLFF. CDR3 DNA: TGCGCCAGCAGCTTGCAGGGGCTATCGGAAAAACTGTTTTTT. The chain links TRBV5-1 to TRBJ1-4, with TRBD1 as a possible D gene (6 bases). V lost 1 base to trimming and J lost 8 bases, with 12 bases between them. Germline-derived CDR1 and CDR2 are SGHRS and YFSETQ. This CDR3 is 14 amino acids long. The variable domain in full, completed from reference TRBV5-1 and TRBJ1-4, reads KAGVTQTPRYLIKTRGQQVTLSCSPISGHRSVSWYQQTPGQGLQFLFEYFSETQRNKGNFPGRFSGRQFSNSRSEMNVSTLELGDSALYLCASSLQGLSEKLFFGSGTQLSVL.

V gene TRBV11-2 combines with J gene TRBJ2-5; tentatively, D is TRBD1 (7 bases). Germline CDR1 reads SGHAT; CDR2 reads FQNNGV. The germline V and J ends were trimmed by 1 base and 5 bases, with 11 bases remaining between them. The length of the CDR3 is 14 residues. The CDR3 sequence: CASSLGSGGETQYF. CDR3 DNA: TGTGCCAGCAGCTTAGGGTCAGGGGGGGAGACCCAGTACTTC.

The chain couples TRBV19 to TRBJ2-7; tentative D call: TRBD2 (6 bases). With 9 bases removed from V and 2 bases from J, the gap between germline ends came to 23 bases. Germline V gives CDR1 LNHDA, CDR2 SQIVND (reference sequence). The CDR3 loop spans 16 amino acids. As DNA, the CDR3 is TGTGCCAGCTCCAAAGTAGTTCCGGGACTTCCCTACGAGCAGTACTTC. It specifies CASSKVVPGLPYEQYF.

The table lists this clone with a count of one. The chain uses TRBV19 and TRBJ1-1; tentative D call: TRBD1 (5 bases). The CDR3 contains 15 residues. Trimming pared 6 bases from V and 6 bases from J, leaving 20 bases between. Germline assignment: CDR1 LNHDA and CDR2 SQIVND (reference sequence). CDR3 loop: CASRLLRGQPPEAFF. The DNA for the CDR3 is TGTGCCAGTAGACTACTTAGGGGCCAGCCCCCTGAAGCTTTCTTT.

V and J are TRBV5-1 and TRBJ1-1, with D possibly TRBD1 on 5 matching bases. V shed 3 bases and J shed 1 base, with 7 bases lying between them. Germline CDR1 SGHRS, CDR2 YFSETQ. The CDR3 runs to 13 residues. The CDR3 is CASSSGQNTEAFF. In nucleotides, the CDR3 is TGCGCCAGCAGCTCCGGACAGAACACTGAAGCTTTCTTT. Using reference TRBV5-1 and TRBJ1-1 for the parts outside the CDR3, the full variable domain is KAGVTQTPRYLIKTRGQQVTLSCSPISGHRSVSWYQQTPGQGLQFLFEYFSETQRNKGNFPGRFSGRQFSNSRSEMNVSTLELGDSALYLCASSSGQNTEAFFGQGTRLTVV.

CDR3 region: CASSWRAFF. In nucleotides, the CDR3 is TGTGCCAGCAGCTGGAGAGCTTTCTTT. The V and J genes are TRBV7-6 and TRBJ1-1, with no clear D. This CDR3 is built from 9 residues. From germline, CDR1 is SGHVS and CDR2 FNYEAQ. V gave up 4 bases and J gave up 10 bases, with 4 bases separating them.

The count of this clone is one. This chain connects TRBV28 to TRBJ1-2; no clear D gene. The length of the CDR3 is 15 residues. CDR1 is MDHEN, CDR2 SYDVKM, per germline. Trimming removed 5 bases from V and 3 bases from J, with 16 bases in between. The CDR3: CASSIPRGHHYGYTF. The CDR3 DNA reads as TGTGCCAGCAGTATCCCACGAGGCCACCACTATGGCTACACCTTC.

There are a few counts of this clone. The chain couples TRBV29-1 to TRBJ1-2, with 8 positions matching TRBD1. V shed 3 bases and J 4 bases; nucleotides not matched to a gene: 7. This CDR3 spans 14 amino acids. Germline V CDR1 and CDR2: SQVTM, ANQGSEA. The chain's CDR3 is CSVDGTGSSYGYTF. The CDR3 bases are TGCAGCGTTGATGGGACAGGTTCCAGCTATGGCTACACCTTC.

The genes are TRBV6-5 and TRBJ2-7; D remains unclear. Germline V lookup: CDR1 MNHEY, CDR2 SVGAGI. The CDR3 length is 11 residues. V lost 0 bases to trimming and J lost 7 bases, with 4 bases between them. The CDR3 sequence: CASSYSSEQYF. In nucleotides, the CDR3 is TGTGCCAGCAGTTACTCTTCAGAGCAGTACTTC.

V is TRBV5-1 and J is TRBJ2-5; 10 positions match TRBD1. CDR1 SGHRS and CDR2 YFSETQ come from the germline V gene. V gave up 4 bases and J gave up 5 bases; unmatched junction bases: 5. This CDR3 region has 14 residues. CDR3: CASSPGQGMETQYF. CDR3 nucleotides: TGCGCCAGCAGCCCGGGACAGGGGATGGAGACCCAGTACTTC.

This chain connects TRBV18 to TRBJ2-7; D is unclear. V lost 2 bases to trimming and J lost 2 bases, with 10 bases between them. The CDR3 consists of 14 residues. CDR1 and CDR2 from the germline V gene are KGHSH and LQKENI. CDR3 sequence reads: CASSPTDGPYEQYF. CDR3 in DNA: TGTGCCAGCTCACCAACGGACGGACCCTACGAGCAGTACTTC.

The chain links TRBV2 to TRBJ2-5, with 8 bases matching TRBD2. Germline CDR1 and CDR2: SNHLY and FYNNEI. V trimming: 3 bases; J trimming: 1 base; junction bases outside the gene matches: 1. The CDR3 contains 14 residues. The CDR3: CASSDGGGQETQYF. For the CDR3, the DNA is TGTGCCAGCAGTGACGGGGGGGGCCAAGAGACCCAGTACTTC.

This chain joins TRBV5-8 and TRBJ1-2, with D tentatively TRBD1 (6 bases). CDR1 and CDR2 (germline): SGHTS, YDEGEE. The CDR3 is 15 residues long. The germline V and J ends were trimmed by 6 bases and 4 bases, with 19 bases remaining between them. CDR3 in amino acids: CASKEGGSRVYGYTF. The CDR3 nucleotides read TGTGCCAGCAAGGAGGGGGGTTCCCGTGTCTATGGCTACACCTTC. The variable domain in full, with the rest retrieved from reference TRBV5-8 and TRBJ1-2, is EAGVTQSPTHLIKTRGQQATLRCSPISGHTSVYWYQQALGLGLQFLLWYDEGEERNRGNFPPRFSGRQFPNYSSELNVNALELEDSALYLCASKEGGSRVYGYTFGSGTRLTVV.

The chain uses TRBV6-1 and TRBJ2-1; D gene ambiguous. Trimming took 3 bases from V and 4 from J, leaving 4 bases between them. The CDR3 is 12 residues long. Germline assignment: CDR1 MNHNS and CDR2 SASEGT. The CDR3 here is CASSEVYNEQFF. DNA of the CDR3: TGTGCCAGCAGTGAGGTTTACAATGAGCAGTTCTTC.

This clone was seen just once. The gene calls are TRBV9 and TRBJ2-3, with a weak D call TRBD2 (5 bases). V was shortened by 1 base and J by 1 base, with 13 bases between the two germline ends. This CDR3 spans 16 amino acids. Germline values: CDR1 SGDLS, CDR2 YYNGEE. CDR3 DNA sequence: TGTGCCAGCAGCGTAAGGGCGGACGGGGGCACAGATACGCAGTATTTT. Its protein is CASSVRADGGTDTQYF.

As DNA, the CDR3 is TGCAGCGTTGGGGGGGACACTGAAGCTTTCTTT. It yields the protein CSVGGDTEAFF. The V and J genes are TRBV29-1 and TRBJ1-1; TRBD1 might be the D (5 bases). The CDR3 is 11 residues long. The V and J ends lost 4 bases and 3 bases respectively, with 6 bases between them. Germline CDR1 and CDR2: SQVTM and ANQGSEA.